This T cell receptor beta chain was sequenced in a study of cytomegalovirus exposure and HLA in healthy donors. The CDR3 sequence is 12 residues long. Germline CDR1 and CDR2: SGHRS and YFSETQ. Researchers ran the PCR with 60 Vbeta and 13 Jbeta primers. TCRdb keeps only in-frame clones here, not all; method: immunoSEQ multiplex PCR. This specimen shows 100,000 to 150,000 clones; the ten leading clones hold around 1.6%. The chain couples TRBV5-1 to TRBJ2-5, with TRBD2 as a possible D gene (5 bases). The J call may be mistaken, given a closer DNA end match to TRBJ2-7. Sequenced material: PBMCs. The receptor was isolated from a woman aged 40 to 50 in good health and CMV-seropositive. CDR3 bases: TGCGCCAGCAGAGGGAGCTCCTACGAGCAGTACTTC. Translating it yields CASRGSSYEQYF.